The 6 T cell receptor beta chains below were found in one sample sequenced in a study of shared clonotypes between healthy human individuals. Measured with immunoSEQ multiplex PCR; TCRdb has only the in-frame clones, and not every one. The sample includes under 600,000 clones, roughly 79% of them seen just once. The material sequenced was PBMCs. Receptor source: a woman in her thirties or forties in good health. Some clones in this sample may be carry-over from other donors' samples.

A few counts support this clone. The genes are TRBV5-4 and TRBJ2-1; 14 bases fit TRBD2. Losses at the gene ends were 4 bases for V and 7 bases for J; bases not matched to a gene: 7. The CDR3 contains 16 residues. Germline lookup yields CDR1 SGHNT and CDR2 YYREEE (reference sequence). The CDR3 is CASSTGTSGSINEQFF. The CDR3 DNA sequence: TGTGCCAGCAGCACTGGGACTAGCGGGAGTATAAATGAGCAGTTCTTC.

This chain uses TRBV7-2 with TRBJ2-5; perhaps D is TRBD1 or TRBD2 (6 bases each). With 7 bases removed from V and 5 bases from J, the gap between germline ends came to 17 bases. The CDR3 consists of 14 residues. CDR1 SGHTA and CDR2 FQGNSA come from the germline V gene. The CDR3 spells CASTDRGPSETQYF. CDR3 DNA: TGTGCCAGCACCGATCGGGGGCCCTCGGAGACCCAGTACTTC.

This clone has at least ten counts. The genes are TRBV6-6 and TRBJ1-4; D gene ambiguous. Germline V gene data show CDR1 as MNHNY and CDR2 as SVGAGI (reference sequence). V was trimmed by 5 bases and J by 8 bases, leaving 6 bases between them. CDR3 size: 11 residues. The CDR3 nucleotides are TGTGCCAGCAGTGATTACGAAAAACTGTTTTTT. It is translated as CASSDYEKLFF.

This rearrangement joins TRBV7-8 to TRBJ1-1; no reliable D call. V lost 6 bases and J 0 bases, leaving 5 bases between the germline ends. CDR3 length: 12 residues. The germline V gene encodes CDR1 SGHVS and CDR2 FQNEAQ. CDR3 coding DNA: TGTGCCAGCAGTCGATTGAACACTGAAGCTTTCTTT. Protein product: CASSRLNTEAFF.

The chain is built from TRBV19 and TRBJ2-7, with 7 nucleotides matching TRBD1. This CDR3 is 16 amino acids long. The ends lost 1 base at V and 5 bases at J; junction bases unmatched: 11. From germline, CDR1 is LNHDA and CDR2 SQIVND (reference sequence). The DNA for the CDR3 is TGTGCCAGTAGTATAGCCCCGCGACAGGGCGCCAACGAGCAGTACTTC. Its protein is CASSIAPRQGANEQYF.

The chain has TRBV4-3 and TRBJ2-3, with D unclear. The germline V gene encodes CDR1 LGHNA and CDR2 YSLEER. The CDR3 spans 13 residues. Between the trimmed V and J ends, which lost 0 bases and 9 bases, there was a span of 10 bases. The CDR3 region is CASSQDQAVTQYF. The DNA for the CDR3 is TGCGCCAGCAGCCAAGATCAGGCAGTCACGCAGTATTTT.